The text below deals with one T cell receptor beta chain. Its antigen remains unidentified. Germline trimming cut 1 base from V and 2 bases from J; bases unmatched to any gene: 9. Germline V gene lookup returns CDR1 SGHAT and CDR2 FQNNGV. The CDR3 is made up of 17 amino acids. The source of the sample is a study of shared clonotypes between healthy human individuals. The wider study: The study enrolled a couple of women and a few men aged 18 to 49. Each donor's CD8 memory used one plate, CD8 naive two, each CD4 subset three. General observations from the study: The represented genetic and exposure-history diversity was limited by the small number of donors.

In the source study's methods: Filtering differed since immunoSEQ provided only junctions, with no quality scores. Some clones are missing from TCRdb's copy, which holds only in-frame ones; the method was immunoSEQ multiplex PCR. D and trimming come from the DNA, and the V and J calls and clone size come from that table. The table shows roughly 1,100,000 clones, with roughly 75% occurring only once. Specimen: memory CD4+ T cells sorted from blood. Regarding subset: CD45RA-negative fraction. The chain uses TRBV11-2 and TRBJ2-5, with 8 bases lining up with TRBD1. The source of this sequence is a man younger than 30 in good health. Written as DNA, the CDR3 is TGTGCCAGCAGCTTAGCGACAGGGGCTGTGACTCAAGAGACCCAGTACTTC. As protein: CASSLATGAVTQETQYF.